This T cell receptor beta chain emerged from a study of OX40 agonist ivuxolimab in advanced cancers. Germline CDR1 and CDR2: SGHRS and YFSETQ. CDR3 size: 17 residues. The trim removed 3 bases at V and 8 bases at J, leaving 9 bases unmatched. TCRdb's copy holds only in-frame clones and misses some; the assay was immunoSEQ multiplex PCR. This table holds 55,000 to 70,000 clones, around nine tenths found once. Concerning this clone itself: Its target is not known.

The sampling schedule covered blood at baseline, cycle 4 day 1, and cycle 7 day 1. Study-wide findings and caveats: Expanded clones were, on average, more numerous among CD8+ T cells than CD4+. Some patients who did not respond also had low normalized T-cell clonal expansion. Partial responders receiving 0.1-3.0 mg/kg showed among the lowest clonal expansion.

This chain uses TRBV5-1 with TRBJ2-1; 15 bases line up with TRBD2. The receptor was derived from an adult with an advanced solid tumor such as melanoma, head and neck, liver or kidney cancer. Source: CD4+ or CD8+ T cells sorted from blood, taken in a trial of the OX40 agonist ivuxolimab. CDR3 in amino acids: CASSSGLAGGLFDEQFF. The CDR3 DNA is TGCGCCAGCAGCTCCGGACTAGCGGGGGGGTTGTTCGATGAGCAGTTCTTC.